The 25 T cell receptor beta chains below were found in one sample sequenced in a study of OX40 agonist ivuxolimab in advanced cancers. Sequencing used immunoSEQ multiplex PCR; TCRdb keeps in-frame clones, though not all of them. In the table there are about 100,000 clones, about nine tenths of which are singletons. Sequencing was performed on CD4+ or CD8+ T cells sorted from blood, taken in a trial of the OX40 agonist ivuxolimab. The source is an adult with an advanced solid tumor such as melanoma, head and neck, liver or kidney cancer.

The gene calls are TRBV30 and TRBJ2-7; D perhaps matches TRBD2 (5 bases). The germline V gene encodes CDR1 GTSNPN and CDR2 SVGIG (reference sequence). The CDR3 loop spans 13 amino acids. V was pared by 4 bases and J by 1 base, with 11 bases between. CDR3 DNA: TGTGCCTGGAAGGACTCGGGATCCTACGAGCAGTACTTC. It yields the protein CAWKDSGSYEQYF.

The J gene is TRBJ2-3, the V gene TRBV19, with 7 bases aligning to TRBD1. V gave up 4 bases and J gave up 6 bases; unmatched junction bases: 4. The length of the CDR3 is 13 residues. Per the germline V gene, CDR1 is LNHDA and CDR2 is SQIVND (reference sequence). The CDR3 spells CASSTQGRDTQYF. For the CDR3, the DNA is TGTGCCAGTAGTACACAGGGGCGGGATACGCAGTATTTT.

The chain recombines TRBV19 with TRBJ2-7; tentative D call: TRBD1 (6 bases). V lost 5 bases and J lost 7, with 15 bases in between. This CDR3 comprises 13 residues. Germline CDR1 and CDR2: LNHDA and SQIVND (reference sequence). CDR3 sequence reads: CASSGQGPGEQYF. CDR3 DNA sequence: TGTGCCAGTAGTGGGCAGGGGCCGGGGGAGCAGTACTTC. Supplemented by reference TRBV19 and TRBJ2-7, the full variable domain reads DGGITQSPKYLFRKEGQNVTLSCEQNLNHDAMYWYRQDPGQGLRLIYYSQIVNDFQKGDIAEGYSVSREKKESFPLTVTSAQKNPTAFYLCASSGQGPGEQYFGPGTRLTVT.

This CDR3 is CASSVRVTDTQYF. CDR3 sequence (DNA): TGTGCCAGCAGCGTAAGAGTCACAGATACGCAGTATTTT. The chain joins TRBV9 to TRBJ2-3; D call uncertain. Trimming stripped 1 base from V and 2 bases from J, with 5 bases between. CDR3 length: 13 amino acids. Germline lookup yields CDR1 SGDLS and CDR2 YYNGEE.

V usage is TRBV27 and J usage is TRBJ2-2; TRBD1 or TRBD2 may be the D gene (5 bases each). Trimming removed 6 bases at V and 5 bases at J, with 16 bases between. Germline lookup yields CDR1 MNHEY and CDR2 SMNVEV (reference sequence). The CDR3 covers 15 residues. The CDR3 DNA is TGTGCCAGCAGATCCGGGGCTCGCGGGACCGGGGAGCTGTTTTTT. Translation gives CASRSGARGTGELFF.

The V and J genes are TRBV30 and TRBJ1-1; D perhaps matches TRBD1 (6 bases). The germline gives CDR1 GTSNPN, CDR2 SVGIG (reference sequence). Trimming removed 8 bases from V and 1 base from J, with 11 bases in between. CDR3 length: 12 amino acids. The CDR3 spells CAGGQQNTEAFF. The CDR3 DNA follows: TGTGCCGGAGGACAGCAGAACACTGAAGCTTTCTTT.

The chain is built from TRBV29-1 and TRBJ1-2; 10 bases are shared with TRBD1. The CDR3 extends over 13 amino acids. J lost 7 bases, V lost 4 bases, and 6 bases had no gene match. Germline CDR1 is SQVTM and CDR2 is ANQGSEA. CDR3 protein: CSVGDRGSIGYTF. In nucleotides, the CDR3 is TGCAGCGTTGGGGACAGGGGATCTATTGGCTACACCTTC. Full variable domain (outside the CDR3, taken from reference TRBV29-1 and TRBJ1-2): SAVISQKPSRDICQRGTSLTIQCQVDSQVTMMFWYRQQPGQSLTLIATANQGSEATYESGFVIDKFPISRPNLTFSTLTVSNMSPEDSSIYLCSVGDRGSIGYTFGSGTRLTVV.

This chain connects TRBV7-3 to TRBJ2-2; a weak D match, TRBD2 (7 bases). Germline CDR1 reads SGHTA; CDR2 reads FQGTGA. This CDR3 has 15 residues. Deletions cut 7 bases from V and 4 bases from J, with 16 bases between. The DNA for the CDR3 is TGTGCCAGCACCCTAACGGGGGGCAGCACCGGGGAGCTGTTTTTT. Its translation is CASTLTGGSTGELFF.

This chain links TRBV5-1 with TRBJ2-7, with D possibly called TRBD1 or TRBD2 (5 bases each). CDR3 size: 13 residues. Trimming stripped 5 bases from V and 3 bases from J, with 12 bases between. Germline CDR1 and CDR2: SGHRS and YFSETQ. The CDR3 DNA follows: TGCGCCAGCAGGGGACCAGGGATCTACGAGCAGTACTTC. Its translation is CASRGPGIYEQYF.

This chain uses TRBV5-1 with TRBJ2-7; perhaps D is TRBD1 or TRBD2 (5 bases each). This CDR3 region has 14 residues. Germline lookup yields CDR1 SGHRS and CDR2 YFSETQ. The V and J ends lost 3 bases and 7 bases respectively, with 17 bases between them. This CDR3 reads CASSWDGSSGEQYF. The CDR3 bases are TGCGCCAGCAGCTGGGACGGGTCCTCGGGGGAGCAGTACTTC.

The rearrangement uses TRBV7-9 and TRBJ2-2; the match to TRBD1 covers 9 bases. Germline V CDR1 and CDR2: SEHNR, FQNEAQ (reference sequence). This CDR3 contains 15 residues. J was trimmed by 5 bases and V by 6 bases; bases with no gene match: 7. The CDR3 coding sequence is TGTGCCAGCAGTCAGACAGGGGGATTTACCGGGGAGCTGTTTTTT. Encoded protein: CASSQTGGFTGELFF.

This clone was detected a few times. J is TRBJ2-3 and V is TRBV7-9; D is possibly TRBD2 (6 bases). Germline V lookup: CDR1 SEHNR, CDR2 FQNEAQ (reference sequence). The CDR3 length is 13 residues. The germline V and J ends were trimmed by 1 base and 12 bases, with 14 bases remaining between them. CDR3 in DNA: TGTGCCAGCAGCTTAGATGGTGGGAGGCCCCAGTATTTT. Protein product: CASSLDGGRPQYF.

This chain joins TRBV19 and TRBJ2-1; 13 positions agree with TRBD2. The CDR3 sequence is 14 residues long. Germline V gene lookup returns CDR1 LNHDA and CDR2 SQIVND (reference sequence). The V gene end was trimmed by 7 bases and the J gene end by 9 bases; junction bases not matched to a gene: 6. The CDR3 here is CASNVLAGGGEQFF. The CDR3 DNA reads as TGTGCCAGTAACGTACTAGCGGGAGGGGGTGAGCAGTTCTTC.

This sequence joins TRBV9 and TRBJ2-7, with 9 bases matching TRBD2. This CDR3 has 15 residues. CDR1 and CDR2 (germline): SGDLS, YYNGEE. V lost 2 bases to trimming and J lost 2 bases; unmatched junction nucleotides: 5. The CDR3 is CASSVGPSGAYEQYF. The CDR3 coding sequence is TGTGCCAGCAGCGTGGGGCCTAGCGGGGCCTACGAGCAGTACTTC.

The chain joins TRBV30 to TRBJ2-1; D tentatively reads TRBD1 or TRBD2 (5 bases each). The CDR3 loop spans 15 amino acids. Germline loops: CDR1 GTSNPN, CDR2 SVGIG (reference sequence). V was pared by 3 bases and J by 0 bases, with 12 bases between. The CDR3 sequence: CAWRSSGGSYNEQFF. CDR3 nucleotide sequence: TGTGCCTGGAGGTCGTCTGGGGGCTCCTACAATGAGCAGTTCTTC.

V usage is TRBV5-4 and J usage is TRBJ2-5; 10 bases agree with TRBD2. The ends lost 7 bases at V and 3 bases at J; junction bases unmatched: 9. Germline V gene data show CDR1 as SGHNT and CDR2 as YYREEE (reference sequence). This CDR3 contains 15 residues. DNA for the CDR3: TGTGCCAGCCATAGAAACGGACTAGCGGAAGAGACCCAGTACTTC. This encodes CASHRNGLAEETQYF.

The chain links TRBV18 to TRBJ2-2; the match to TRBD1 covers 7 bases. CDR3 length: 15 amino acids. CDR1 and CDR2 from the germline V gene are KGHSH and LQKENI. The junction had 5 bases not matched to a gene; V was cut back by 4 bases and J by 3 bases. The CDR3 is CASSLRTGDTGELFF. CDR3 DNA sequence: TGTGCCAGCTCACTACGGACAGGTGACACCGGGGAGCTGTTTTTT.

The rearrangement links TRBV28 to TRBJ1-5, with D possibly TRBD1 on 6 matching bases. Deletions cut 5 bases from V and 0 bases from J, with 14 bases between. This CDR3 is 16 amino acids long. Germline CDR1 and CDR2: MDHEN and SYDVKM. The CDR3 bases are TGTGCCAGCAGTCAGAGACAGGCTTATAGCAATCAGCCCCAGCATTTT. Translation: CASSQRQAYSNQPQHF.

J is TRBJ2-7 and V is TRBV7-8; D might be TRBD1 (6 bases). Trimming pared 4 bases from V and 6 bases from J, leaving 19 bases between. The CDR3 sequence is 15 residues long. The germline V gene has CDR1 SGHVS and CDR2 FQNEAQ. In DNA, the CDR3 is TGTGCCAGCAGCTCGATCGAAACAGGGTTTGGCGAGCAGTACTTC. This gives the protein CASSSIETGFGEQYF.

The chain couples TRBV7-9 to TRBJ2-3; D is uncertain. Looked up from germline, CDR1 is SEHNR and CDR2 is FQNEAQ (reference sequence). CDR3 length equals 13 residues. V was pared by 1 base and J by 3 bases, with 5 bases between. The CDR3 is CASSLDGTDTQYF. CDR3 in DNA: TGTGCCAGCAGCTTAGATGGTACAGATACGCAGTATTTT.

The chain uses TRBV7-3 and TRBJ2-2; D is perhaps TRBD1 (6 bases). CDR1 and CDR2 (germline): SGHTA, FQGTGA. Trimming pared 0 bases from V and 5 bases from J, leaving 10 bases between. This CDR3 region has 15 residues. The CDR3 loop is CASSLTAGVTGELFF. Here the CDR3 DNA reads TGTGCCAGCAGCTTAACTGCAGGGGTGACCGGGGAGCTGTTTTTT.

The V call is TRBV7-2, the J call TRBJ2-1, with no clear D. The length of the CDR3 is 13 residues. Germline V gene sequence: CDR1 SGHTA, CDR2 FQGNSA. V lost 4 bases and J 0 bases, leaving 4 bases between the germline ends. CDR3 in amino acids: CASSSSSYNEQFF. The CDR3 nucleotides read TGTGCCAGCAGCTCCTCCTCCTACAATGAGCAGTTCTTC. The full variable domain, in which reference TRBV7-2 and TRBJ2-1 provide the parts outside the CDR3, is GAGVSQSPSNKVTEKGKDVELRCDPISGHTALYWYRQSLGQGLEFLIYFQGNSAPDKSGLPSDRFSAERTGGSVSTLTIQRTQQEDSAVYLCASSSSSYNEQFFGPGTRLTVL.

The chain has TRBV29-1 and TRBJ2-5; TRBD1 matches at 7 bases. Germline V lookup: CDR1 SQVTM, CDR2 ANQGSEA. This CDR3 contains 16 residues. V trimming: 7 bases; J trimming: 2 bases; junction bases outside the gene matches: 16. The CDR3 protein is CSAYRGPTLPQETQYF. DNA for the CDR3: TGCAGCGCCTACAGGGGTCCCACACTCCCACAAGAGACCCAGTACTTC.

This sequence joins TRBV28 and TRBJ1-1; D unresolved. This CDR3 contains 14 residues. Trimming left V 6 bases short and J 3 bases short, with 14 bases between. Germline CDR1 MDHEN, CDR2 SYDVKM. CDR3: CASRYSGRDTEAFF. CDR3 nucleotide sequence: TGTGCCAGCAGATATTCCGGGAGGGACACTGAAGCTTTCTTT. Full variable domain (remainder filled in from reference TRBV28 and TRBJ1-1): DVKVTQSSRYLVKRTGEKVFLECVQDMDHENMFWYRQDPGLGLRLIYFSYDVKMKEKGDIPEGYSVSREKKERFSLILESASTNQTSMYLCASRYSGRDTEAFFGQGTRLTVV.

This sequence joins TRBV14 and TRBJ1-2; D call uncertain. Germline loops: CDR1 SGHDN, CDR2 FVKESK. This CDR3 is 13 amino acids long. V lost 3 bases to trimming and J lost 5 bases, with 10 bases between them. The DNA for the CDR3 is TGTGCCAGCAGCCACCAGATCGCTTATGGCTACACCTTC. Amino acid sequence: CASSHQIAYGYTF.